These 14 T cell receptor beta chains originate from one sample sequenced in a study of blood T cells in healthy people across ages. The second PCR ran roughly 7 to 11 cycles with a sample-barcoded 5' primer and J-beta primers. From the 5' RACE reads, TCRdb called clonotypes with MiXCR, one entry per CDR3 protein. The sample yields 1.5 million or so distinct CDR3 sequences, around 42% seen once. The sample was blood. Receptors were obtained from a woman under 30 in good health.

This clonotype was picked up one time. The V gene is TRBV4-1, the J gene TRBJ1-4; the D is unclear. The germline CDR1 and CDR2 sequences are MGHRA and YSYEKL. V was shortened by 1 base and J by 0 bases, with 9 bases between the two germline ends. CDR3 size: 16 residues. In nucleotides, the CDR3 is TGCGCCAGCAGCCAAGCCTCGAGTCCAACTAATGAAAAACTGTTTTTT. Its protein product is CASSQASSPTNEKLFF.

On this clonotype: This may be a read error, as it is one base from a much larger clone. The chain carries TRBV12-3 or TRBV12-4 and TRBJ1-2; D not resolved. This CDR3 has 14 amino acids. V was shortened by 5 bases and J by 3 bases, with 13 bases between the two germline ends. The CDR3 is CASSAGGQYYGYTF. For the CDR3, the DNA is TGTGCCAGCAGTGCGGGCGGGCAGTACTATGGCTACACCTTC.

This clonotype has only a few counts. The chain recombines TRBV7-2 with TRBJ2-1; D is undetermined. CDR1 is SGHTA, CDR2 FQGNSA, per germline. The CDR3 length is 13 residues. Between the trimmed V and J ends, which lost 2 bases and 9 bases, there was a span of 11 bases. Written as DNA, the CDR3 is TGTGCCAGCAGCTTAAGTCGGTGGAGTGAGCAGTTCTTC. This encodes CASSLSRWSEQFF.

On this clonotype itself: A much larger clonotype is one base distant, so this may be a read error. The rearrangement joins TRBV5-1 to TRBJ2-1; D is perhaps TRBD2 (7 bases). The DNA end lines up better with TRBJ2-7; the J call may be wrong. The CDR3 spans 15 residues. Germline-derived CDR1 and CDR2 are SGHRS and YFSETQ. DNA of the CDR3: TGCGCCGGCAGCCCAGGACAGTCGGGGGGCAATGAGCAGTACTTC. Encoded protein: CAGSPGQSGGNEQYF.

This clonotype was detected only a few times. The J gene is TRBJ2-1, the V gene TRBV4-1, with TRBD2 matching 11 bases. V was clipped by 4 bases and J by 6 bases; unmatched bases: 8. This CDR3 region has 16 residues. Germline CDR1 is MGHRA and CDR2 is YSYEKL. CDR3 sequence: CASSPPLAGGTNEQFF. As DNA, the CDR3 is TGCGCCAGCAGCCCCCCCCTAGCGGGGGGTACCAATGAGCAGTTCTTC.

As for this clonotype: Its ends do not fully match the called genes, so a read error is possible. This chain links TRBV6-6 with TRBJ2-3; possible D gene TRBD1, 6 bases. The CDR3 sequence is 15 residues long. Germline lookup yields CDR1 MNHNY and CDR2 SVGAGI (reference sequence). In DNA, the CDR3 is TGTGCCAGCAGTTACGGAGCAGGGGACACAGGTACGCAGTATTTT. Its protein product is CASSYGAGDTGTQYF.

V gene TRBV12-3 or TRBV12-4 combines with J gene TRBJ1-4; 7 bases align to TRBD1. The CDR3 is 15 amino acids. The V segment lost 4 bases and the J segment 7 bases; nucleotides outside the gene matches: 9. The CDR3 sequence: CASSWGGQGVEKLFF. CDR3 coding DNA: TGTGCCAGCAGTTGGGGGGGGCAGGGGGTTGAAAAACTGTTTTTT.

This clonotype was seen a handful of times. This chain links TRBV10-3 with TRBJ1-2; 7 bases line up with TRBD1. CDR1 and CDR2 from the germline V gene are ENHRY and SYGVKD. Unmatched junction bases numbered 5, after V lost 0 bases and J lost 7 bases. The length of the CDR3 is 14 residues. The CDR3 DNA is TGTGCCATCAGTGAGTCGTCAGGGGGTGGTGGCTACACCTTC. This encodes CAISESSGGGGYTF.

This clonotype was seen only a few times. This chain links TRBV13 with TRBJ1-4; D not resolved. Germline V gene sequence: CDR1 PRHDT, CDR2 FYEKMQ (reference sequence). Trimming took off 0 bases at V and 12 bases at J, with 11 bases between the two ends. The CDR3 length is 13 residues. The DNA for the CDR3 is TGTGCCAGCAGCTTAGGCAGCCCCTTAGAACTGTTTTTT. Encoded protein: CASSLGSPLELFF.

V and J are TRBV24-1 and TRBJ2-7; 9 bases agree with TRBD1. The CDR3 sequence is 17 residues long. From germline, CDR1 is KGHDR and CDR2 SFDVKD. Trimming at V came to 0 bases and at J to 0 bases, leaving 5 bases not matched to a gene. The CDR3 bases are TGTGCCACCAGTGATTTGGCCGGGACAGGGAGCTCCTACGAGCAGTACTTC. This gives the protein CATSDLAGTGSSYEQYF.

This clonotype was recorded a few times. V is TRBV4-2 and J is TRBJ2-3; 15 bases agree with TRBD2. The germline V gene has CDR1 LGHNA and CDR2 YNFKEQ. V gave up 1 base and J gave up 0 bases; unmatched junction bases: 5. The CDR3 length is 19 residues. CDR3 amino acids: CASSQVGLAGGISTDTQYF. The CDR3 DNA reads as TGTGCCAGCAGCCAAGTCGGACTAGCGGGGGGGATAAGCACAGATACGCAGTATTTT.

CDR3 loop: CAWKGQGTGELFF. In nucleotides, the CDR3 is TGTGCCTGGAAAGGACAGGGAACCGGGGAGCTGTTTTTT. The V call is TRBV30, the J call TRBJ2-2, with 8 bases fitting TRBD1. The junction had 3 bases not matched to a gene; V was cut back by 4 bases and J by 5 bases. Germline V gene sequence: CDR1 GTSNPN, CDR2 SVGIG (reference sequence). The CDR3 length is 13 residues.

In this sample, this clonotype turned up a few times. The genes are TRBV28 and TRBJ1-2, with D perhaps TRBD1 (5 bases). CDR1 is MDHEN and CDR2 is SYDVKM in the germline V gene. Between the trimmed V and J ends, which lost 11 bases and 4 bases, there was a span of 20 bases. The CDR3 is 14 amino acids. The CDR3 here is CACFEGNRPYGYTF. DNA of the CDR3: TGTGCCTGCTTTGAGGGGAACCGACCCTATGGCTACACCTTC.

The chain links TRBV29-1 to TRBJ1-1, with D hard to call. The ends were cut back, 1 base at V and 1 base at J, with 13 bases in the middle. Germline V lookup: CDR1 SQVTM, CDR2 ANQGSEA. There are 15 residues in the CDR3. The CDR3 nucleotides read TGCAGCGTTGAAGTGTCGGCAGTGAAGAACACTGAAGCTTTCTTT. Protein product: CSVEVSAVKNTEAFF.